These 2 T cell receptor beta chains originate from one sample sequenced in a study of T cells in localized non-small cell lung cancer. Clones were read by immunoSEQ multiplex PCR, and TCRdb kept only the in-frame ones, dropping some. The table has 7,000 to 7,500 clones, roughly 50% seen once. The sequenced sample was lymph node tissue, obtained before any cancer treatment. These receptor sequences come from a female donor aged 60 or older with stage I lung adenocarcinoma.

The V and J genes are TRBV6-8 and TRBJ2-7; D not certain. CDR1 and CDR2 from the germline V gene are MNHGY and SAAAGT. V was trimmed by 6 bases and J by 3 bases, leaving 9 bases between them. The CDR3 covers 12 residues. The CDR3 bases are TGTGCCAGCAGATCGGGCAACTACGAGCAGTACTTC. Encoded protein: CASRSGNYEQYF.

CDR3 nucleotides: TGTGCCAGTAATTGGGACGGGAAGAGCAAAAACATTCAGTACTTC. Its protein product is CASNWDGKSKNIQYF. The rearrangement uses TRBV19 and TRBJ2-4; D may match TRBD1 or TRBD2 (5 bases each). Germline lookup yields CDR1 LNHDA and CDR2 SQIVND (reference sequence). The length of the CDR3 is 15 residues. Trimming left V 7 bases short and J 3 bases short, with 16 bases between.